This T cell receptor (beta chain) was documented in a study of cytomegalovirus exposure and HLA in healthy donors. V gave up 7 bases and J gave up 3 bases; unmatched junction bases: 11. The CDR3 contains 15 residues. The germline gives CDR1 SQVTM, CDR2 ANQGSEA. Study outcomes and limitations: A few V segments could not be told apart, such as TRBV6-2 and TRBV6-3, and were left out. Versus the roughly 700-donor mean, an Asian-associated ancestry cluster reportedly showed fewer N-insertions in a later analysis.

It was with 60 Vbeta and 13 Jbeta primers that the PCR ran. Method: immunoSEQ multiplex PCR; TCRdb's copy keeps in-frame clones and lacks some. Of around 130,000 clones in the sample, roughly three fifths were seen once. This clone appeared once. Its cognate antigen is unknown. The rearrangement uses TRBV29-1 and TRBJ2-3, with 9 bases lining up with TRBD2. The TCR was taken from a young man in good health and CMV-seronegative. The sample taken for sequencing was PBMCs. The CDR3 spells CSAKGSAGGTDTQYF. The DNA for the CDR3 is TGCAGCGCGAAGGGGTCAGCGGGAGGTACAGATACGCAGTATTTT.